A selection of T cell receptor beta chains follows, all from one sample in a study of CD8 T cells in ankylosing spondylitis. MiXCR, run by TCRdb on the 5' RACE reads, gives a single entry per CDR3 protein. This table has roughly 130,000 distinct CDR3 sequences, approximately 10% appearing once. The sequencing input was blood, either unsorted or a sorted T cell fraction (not recorded which). The receptors derive from a male donor with ankylosing spondylitis or in good health (not recorded which). Both conserved end residues are trimmed from each CDR3.

CDR3 protein | J gene | V gene
ASSLEAGLEPQH | TRBJ1-5 | TRBV12-3/TRBV12-4
ASSALPRDPEE | TRBJ2-1 | TRBV5-1
ASSRQGDPYEQY | TRBJ2-7 | TRBV7-9
ASSWESYNEQF | TRBJ2-1 | TRBV7-9
AISDSSGGTRADTQY | TRBJ2-3 | TRBV10-3
ASSPPSVNEQF | TRBJ2-1 | TRBV18
SARAVMGTSGRYEQY | TRBJ2-7 | TRBV20-1
SVSTSGANTYEQY | TRBJ2-7 | TRBV29-1
ASSLVKPQLNTEAF | TRBJ1-1 | TRBV7-6
ASSDSERRQY | TRBJ2-7 | TRBV7-2
ATSKRTGGSTDTQY | TRBJ2-3 | TRBV15
SVYDGGDEQY | TRBJ2-7 | TRBV29-1
ASSASQGAPYGYT | TRBJ1-2 | TRBV7-2
ASSQGVQVYPDTQY | TRBJ2-3 | TRBV4-2
ASTDPRASTDTQY | TRBJ2-3 | TRBV7-2
ASSPVSLTDTQY | TRBJ2-3 | TRBV18
ANLNRAGGGELF | TRBJ2-2 | TRBV24-1
ASRADRAYNEQF | TRBJ2-1 | TRBV6-1
SAGTGGPYEQY | TRBJ2-7 | TRBV29-1
ATSRDLLLSYEQY | TRBJ2-7 | TRBV15
ASSLGWRNSNEQF | TRBJ2-1 | TRBV7-2
ASSLPQLVDEQF | TRBJ2-1 | TRBV7-9
ASSLEGQGVQPQH | TRBJ1-5 | TRBV5-1
ASSLQGPAQGEQF | TRBJ2-1 | TRBV3-1
SAGTDQETQY | TRBJ2-5 | TRBV20-1
ASSSRLAGGRDTQY | TRBJ2-3 | TRBV12-3/TRBV12-4